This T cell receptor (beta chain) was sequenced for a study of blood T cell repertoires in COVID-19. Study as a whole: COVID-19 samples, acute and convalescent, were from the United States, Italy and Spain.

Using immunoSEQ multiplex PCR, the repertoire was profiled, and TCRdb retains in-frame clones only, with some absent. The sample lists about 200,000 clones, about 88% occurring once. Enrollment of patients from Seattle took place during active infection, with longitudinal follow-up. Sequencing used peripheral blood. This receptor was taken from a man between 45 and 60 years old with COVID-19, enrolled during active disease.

The CDR3 spells CASNRGDRGGEENTEAFF. CDR3 coding DNA: TGTGCCAGCAATCGAGGGGACAGGGGTGGGGAAGAGAACACTGAAGCTTTCTTT. The chain carries TRBV27 and TRBJ1-1; 10 bases are a match to TRBD1. Trimming cost V 7 bases and J 1 base; bases outside gene matches: 15. The CDR3 is made up of 18 amino acids. Germline CDR1 MNHEY, CDR2 SMNVEV (reference sequence).